This T cell receptor (beta chain) emerged from a study of OX40 agonist ivuxolimab in advanced cancers. Study in general: The dose-escalation group included hepatocellular carcinoma, melanoma, renal cell carcinoma and head and neck cancer.

Assay used: immunoSEQ multiplex PCR; TCRdb lists only in-frame clones, some missing. There are about 67,000 clones in the sample; about 89% occur only once, and roughly 2.2% lies in the top ten. On this clone: Its antigen is not identified.

The CDR3 extends over 16 amino acids. V shed 2 bases and J shed 1 base, with 14 bases lying between them. CDR1 is SNHLY, CDR2 FYNNEI, per germline. Study findings and constraints: Specificity for antigen went undetermined in the expanded peripheral T cells. The study observed clonal expansion of CD4+ and CD8+ blood T cells by week 6 at 0.1 to 3.0 mg/kg.

This receptor was identified in an adult with an advanced solid tumor such as melanoma, head and neck, liver or kidney cancer. V is TRBV2 and J is TRBJ1-2; the D gene is possibly TRBD1 (6 bases). The specimen comprised CD4+ or CD8+ T cells sorted from blood, sampled in a trial of the OX40 agonist ivuxolimab. This CDR3 reads CASSERGVRLNYGYTF. CDR3 DNA: TGTGCCAGCAGTGAAAGGGGGGTCAGACTTAACTATGGCTACACCTTC.